The present TCR beta chain was sequenced within a study of blood T cells in healthy people across ages. A second PCR, run for roughly 7 to 11 cycles, used a sample-barcoded 5' primer plus a J-beta primer mix. TCRdb called the 5' RACE reads again in MiXCR, with one record for every CDR3 protein. The sample holds about 1.5 million distinct CDR3 sequences, approximately 39% seen once. This clonotype was recorded once. Antigen unknown. Broader study findings: Compared with aged donors, long-lived donors showed fewer expanded clones, suggesting selection. With unsorted PBMCs, a conclusive comparison of naive versus antigen-experienced cells was not possible. Correlation between TCR beta diversity and naive T cell percentage was strong.

V gave up 5 bases and J gave up 9 bases, with 14 bases separating them. Germline CDR1 and CDR2: SEHNR and FQNEAQ (reference sequence). This CDR3 contains 13 residues. The sequenced sample consisted of blood. The chain combines TRBV7-9 with TRBJ2-1; possible D gene TRBD1, 6 bases. The source of this sequence is a woman between 18 and 29 years old in good health. The CDR3, as DNA: TGTGCCAGCAGCGGAGTGTTGGACAGTGAGCAGTTCTTC. This translates into CASSGVLDSEQFF.